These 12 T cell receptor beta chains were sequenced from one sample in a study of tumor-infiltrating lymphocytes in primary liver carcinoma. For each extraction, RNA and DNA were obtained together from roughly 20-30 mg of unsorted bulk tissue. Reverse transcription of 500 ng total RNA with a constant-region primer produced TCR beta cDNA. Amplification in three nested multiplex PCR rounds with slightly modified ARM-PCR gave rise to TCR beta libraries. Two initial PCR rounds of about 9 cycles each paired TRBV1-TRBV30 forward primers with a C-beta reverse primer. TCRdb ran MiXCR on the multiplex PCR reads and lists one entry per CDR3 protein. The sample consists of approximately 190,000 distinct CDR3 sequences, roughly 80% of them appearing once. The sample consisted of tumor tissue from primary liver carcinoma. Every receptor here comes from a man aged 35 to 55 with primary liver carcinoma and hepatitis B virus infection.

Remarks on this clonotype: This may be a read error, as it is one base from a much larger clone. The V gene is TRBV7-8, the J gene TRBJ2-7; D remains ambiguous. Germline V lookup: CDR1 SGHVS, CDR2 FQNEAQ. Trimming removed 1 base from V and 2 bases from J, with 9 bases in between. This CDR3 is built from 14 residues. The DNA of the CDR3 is TGTGCCAGCAGCTTAGTTCCATGGGCCTACGAGCAGTACTTC. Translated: CASSLVPWAYEQYF.

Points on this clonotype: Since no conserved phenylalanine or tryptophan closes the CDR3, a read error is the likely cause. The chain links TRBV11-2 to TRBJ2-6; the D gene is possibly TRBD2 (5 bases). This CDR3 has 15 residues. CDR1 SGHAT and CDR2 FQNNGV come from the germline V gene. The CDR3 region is CATQRPRSGANVLTY. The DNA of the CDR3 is TGTGCTACCCAGCGGCCGCGCTCTGGGGCCAACGTCCTGACTTAT.

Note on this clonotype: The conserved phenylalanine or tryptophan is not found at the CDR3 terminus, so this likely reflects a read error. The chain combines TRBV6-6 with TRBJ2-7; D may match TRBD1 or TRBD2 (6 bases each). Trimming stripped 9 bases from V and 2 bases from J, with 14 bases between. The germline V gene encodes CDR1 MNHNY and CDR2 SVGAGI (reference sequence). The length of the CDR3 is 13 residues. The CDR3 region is CASTGARTYEQYL. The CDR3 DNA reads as TGTGCCAGTACGGGGGCCAGGACCTACGAGCAGTACCTC.

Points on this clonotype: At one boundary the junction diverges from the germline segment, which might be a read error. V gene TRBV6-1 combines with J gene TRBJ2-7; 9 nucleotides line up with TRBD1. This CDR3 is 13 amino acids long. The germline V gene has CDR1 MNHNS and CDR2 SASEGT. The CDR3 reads CASSDGDRAKQCF. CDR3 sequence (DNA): TGTGCCAGCAGTGACGGGGACAGGGCCAAGCAGTGCTTC.

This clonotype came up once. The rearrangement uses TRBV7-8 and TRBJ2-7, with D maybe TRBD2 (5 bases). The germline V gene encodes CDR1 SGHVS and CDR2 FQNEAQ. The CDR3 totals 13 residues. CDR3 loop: CPISLTLDYEQYF. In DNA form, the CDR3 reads TGTCCCATCAGCTTGACTCTCGACTATGAGCAGTACTTC.

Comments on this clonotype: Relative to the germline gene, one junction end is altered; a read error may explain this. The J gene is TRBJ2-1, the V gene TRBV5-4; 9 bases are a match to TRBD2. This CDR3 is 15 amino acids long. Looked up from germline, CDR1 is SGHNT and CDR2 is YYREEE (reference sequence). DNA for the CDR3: TGTGCCAGCAGCTCCAATAGCGGGGGCCTCAATGAGCAGTTGTTC. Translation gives CASSSNSGGLNEQLF.

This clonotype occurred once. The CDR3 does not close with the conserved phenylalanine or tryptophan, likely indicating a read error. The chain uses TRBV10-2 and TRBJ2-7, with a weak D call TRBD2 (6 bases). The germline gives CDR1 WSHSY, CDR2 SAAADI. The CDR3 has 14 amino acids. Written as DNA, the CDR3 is TGCGCCAGCGGTGAGTCCCTCTGGGGAGGCGAGCAGTACATC. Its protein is CASGESLWGGEQYI.

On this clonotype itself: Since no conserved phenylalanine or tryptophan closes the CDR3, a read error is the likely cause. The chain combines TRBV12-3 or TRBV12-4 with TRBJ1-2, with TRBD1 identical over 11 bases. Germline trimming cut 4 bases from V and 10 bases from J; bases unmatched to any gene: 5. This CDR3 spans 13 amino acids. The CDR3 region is CASSSWDRGVYTI. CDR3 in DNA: TGTGCCAGCAGTTCCTGGGACAGGGGGGTCTACACCATC.

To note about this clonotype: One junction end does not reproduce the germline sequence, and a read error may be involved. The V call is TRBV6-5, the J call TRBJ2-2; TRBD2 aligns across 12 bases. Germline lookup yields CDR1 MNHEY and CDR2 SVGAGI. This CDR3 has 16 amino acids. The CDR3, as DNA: TGTGTCAGCAGTTACCTGACTAGCGGGAGTCCCGGGGAGCTGTTTTTT. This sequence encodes CVSSYLTSGSPGELFF.

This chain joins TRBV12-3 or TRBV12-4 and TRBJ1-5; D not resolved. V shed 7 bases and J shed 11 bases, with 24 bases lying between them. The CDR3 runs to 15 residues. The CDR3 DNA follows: TGTGCCAGCAACCCCGCAGCGCAGGCTAACCAGACCCAGCATTTT. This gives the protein CASNPAAQANQTQHF.

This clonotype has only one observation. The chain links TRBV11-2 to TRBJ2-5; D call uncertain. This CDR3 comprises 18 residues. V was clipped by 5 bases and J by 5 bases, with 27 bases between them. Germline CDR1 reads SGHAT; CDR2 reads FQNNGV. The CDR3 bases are TGTGCCAGCAGCCTTAGCTCAATTCATGGTACTGGGCGGGAGACCCAGTACTTC. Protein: CASSLSSIHGTGRETQYF.

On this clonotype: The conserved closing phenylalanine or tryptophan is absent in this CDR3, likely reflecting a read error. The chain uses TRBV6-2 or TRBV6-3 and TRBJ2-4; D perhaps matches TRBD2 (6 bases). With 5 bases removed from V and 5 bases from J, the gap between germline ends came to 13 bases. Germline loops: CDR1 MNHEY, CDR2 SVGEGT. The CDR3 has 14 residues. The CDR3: CASSRRGGENIQYI. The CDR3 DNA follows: TGTGCCAGCAGTCGCCGGGGAGGCGAAAACATTCAGTACATC.